A selection of T cell receptor beta chains follows, all from one sample in a study of blood T cell repertoires in COVID-19. Clones were read by immunoSEQ multiplex PCR, and TCRdb kept only the in-frame ones, dropping some. Among 110,000 or so clones listed, over 65% were seen once. Sequenced sample: peripheral blood. Receptors originate from a man between 70 and 80 years old with acute or convalescent COVID-19. CDR3s include the opening cysteine and the closing phenylalanine or tryptophan. The D gene is left open where the match is weak. Clone size is not always given. Where it is, it says once, few, many or a class for expanded clones.

TRBJ2-3	TRBD2	TRBV4-1	NA	16	CASSQDLSGSTDTQYF	TGCGCCAGCAGCCAAGACCTTAGCGGGAGCACAGATACGCAGTATTTT
TRBJ2-2	TRBD2	TRBV3-1/TRBV3-2	NA	16	CASRPSGRRNTGELFF	TGTGCCAGCAGACCTAGCGGGAGGAGGAACACCGGGGAGCTGTTTTTT
TRBJ2-2	NA	TRBV9	NA	18	CASSVEVRGTVGTGELFF	TGTGCCAGCAGCGTAGAGGTCCGGGGAACGGTGGGCACCGGGGAGCTGTTTTTT
TRBJ1-1	NA	TRBV7-9	NA	15	CASSFYQGIRTEAFF	TGTGCCAGCAGCTTTTACCAGGGAATCAGGACTGAAGCTTTCTTT
TRBJ2-3	TRBD2	TRBV7-2	NA	14	CASSLAGATDTQYF	TGTGCCAGCAGCTTGGCGGGAGCAACAGATACGCAGTATTTT
TRBJ1-1	NA	TRBV6-6	NA	14	CASSNQGTNTEAFF	TGTGCCAGCAGCAACCAGGGTACGAACACTGAAGCTTTCTTT
TRBJ2-1	NA	TRBV9	few	15	CASSSEGATYNEQFF	TGTGCCAGCAGCTCCGAAGGGGCGACCTACAATGAGCAGTTCTTC
TRBJ2-7	NA	TRBV11-1	once	15	CASSLTRERAYEQYF	TGTGCCAGCAGCCTTACCAGGGAAAGGGCCTACGAGCAGTACTTC
TRBJ1-1	NA	TRBV5-1	NA	13	CASSFLQNTEAFF	TGCGCCAGCAGCTTTTTACAGAACACTGAAGCTTTCTTT
TRBJ2-5	TRBD1	TRBV2	NA	15	CASKLPGTGGETQYF	TGTGCCAGCAAACTCCCCGGGACAGGGGGAGAGACCCAGTACTTC
TRBJ2-3	NA	TRBV12-5	NA	19	CASGFGTGIGATSTDTQYF	TGTGCTAGTGGTTTCGGTACAGGGATCGGGGCTACTAGCACAGATACGCAGTATTTT
TRBJ1-1	NA	TRBV7-8	NA	14	CASSILGGDTEAFF	TGTGCCAGCTCAATCCTGGGGGGAGACACTGAAGCTTTCTTT
TRBJ1-3	TRBD1	TRBV5-6	NA	16	CASSRPDRVGGNTIYF	TGTGCCAGCAGCCGACCGGACAGGGTGGGAGGAAACACCATATATTTT
TRBJ1-4	TRBD1	TRBV6-5	NA	12	CASSGTGGKTVF	TGTGCCAGCAGCGGGACAGGGGGAAAAACTGTTTTT
TRBJ1-2	NA	TRBV27	NA	13	CASSLAGGYGYTF	TGTGCCAGCAGTTTGGCCGGGGGCTATGGCTACACCTTC
TRBJ2-3	TRBD2	TRBV6-4	NA	15	CASSPGTAGADTQYF	TGTGCCAGCAGTCCCGGGACGGCGGGGGCAGATACGCAGTATTTT
TRBJ2-2	NA	TRBV9	NA	17	CASSVGPRTGNTGELFF	TGTGCCAGCAGCGTAGGCCCCCGCACAGGGAACACCGGGGAGCTGTTTTTT
TRBJ1-4	NA	TRBV30	NA	13	CAWRQGFNEKLFF	TGTGCCTGGAGGCAGGGTTTTAATGAAAAACTGTTTTTT
TRBJ2-3	TRBD1	TRBV30	NA	13	CASVGRGTDTQYF	TGTGCCTCGGTAGGCAGGGGGACAGATACGCAGTATTTT
TRBJ2-7	TRBD1	TRBV7-6	NA	14	CASSFAGGSVEQYF	TGTGCCAGCAGCTTTGCAGGGGGCTCCGTTGAGCAGTACTTC
TRBJ2-5	TRBD1	TRBV24-1	NA	13	CATSRDSEETQYF	TGTGCCACCAGCCGGGACAGTGAAGAGACCCAGTACTTC
TRBJ2-2	NA	TRBV5-4	NA	14	CASSLGQNTGELFF	TGTGCCAGCAGCCTGGGACAGAACACCGGGGAGCTGTTTTTT
TRBJ1-1	NA	TRBV7-2	NA	17	CASSLQRLRSVNTEAFF	TGTGCCAGCAGCTTACAACGTTTACGATCGGTGAACACTGAAGCTTTCTTT
TRBJ2-4	TRBD2	TRBV28	NA	15	CASLWREGPKNIQYF	TGTGCCAGCCTTTGGCGGGAGGGCCCCAAAAACATTCAGTACTTC
TRBJ2-5	TRBD2	TRBV10-2	NA	15	CASILSGEGGETQYF	TGCGCCAGCATCCTAAGCGGGGAGGGAGGAGAGACCCAGTACTTC
TRBJ2-2	TRBD2	TRBV9	NA	18	CASSPQVGLAGTTGELFF	TGTGCCAGCAGCCCCCAGGTCGGGCTAGCGGGAACCACCGGGGAGCTGTTTTTT
TRBJ1-5	TRBD1	TRBV18	NA	13	CASSPDRDQPQHF	TGTGCCAGCTCACCAGACAGGGATCAGCCCCAGCATTTT